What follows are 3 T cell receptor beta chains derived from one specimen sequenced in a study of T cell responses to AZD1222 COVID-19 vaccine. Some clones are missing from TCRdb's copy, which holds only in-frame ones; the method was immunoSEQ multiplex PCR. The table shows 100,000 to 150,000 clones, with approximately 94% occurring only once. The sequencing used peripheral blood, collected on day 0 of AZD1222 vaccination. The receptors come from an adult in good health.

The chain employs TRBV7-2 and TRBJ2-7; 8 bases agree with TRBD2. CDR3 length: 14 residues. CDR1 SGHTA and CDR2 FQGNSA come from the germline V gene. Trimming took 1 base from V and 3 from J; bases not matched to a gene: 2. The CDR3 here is CASSLELAVYEQYF. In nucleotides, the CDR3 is TGTGCCAGCAGCTTAGAACTAGCGGTCTACGAGCAGTACTTC.

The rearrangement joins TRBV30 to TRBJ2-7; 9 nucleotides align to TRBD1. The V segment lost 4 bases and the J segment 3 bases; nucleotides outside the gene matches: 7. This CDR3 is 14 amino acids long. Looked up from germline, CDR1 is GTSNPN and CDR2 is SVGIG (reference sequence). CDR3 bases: TGTGCCTGGACAACCGGGACAGGGTTCTACGAGCAGTACTTC. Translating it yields CAWTTGTGFYEQYF.

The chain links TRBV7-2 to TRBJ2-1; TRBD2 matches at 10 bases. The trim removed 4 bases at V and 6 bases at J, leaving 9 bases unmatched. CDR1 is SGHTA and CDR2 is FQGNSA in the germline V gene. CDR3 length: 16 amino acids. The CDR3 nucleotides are TGTGCCAGCAGCTACCATCCTCTAGCGGGGGTCAATGAGCAGTTCTTC. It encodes CASSYHPLAGVNEQFF.